These 16 T cell receptor beta chains share one sample of origin, sequenced in a study of blood T cell repertoires in COVID-19. Profiling relied on immunoSEQ multiplex PCR, and the TCRdb table lists in-frame clones only, not all of them. The profile shows 250,000 to 350,000 clones, about 91% of them singletons. Sequenced: PBMCs or T cells enriched from blood (not recorded which). Source of these receptors: a woman aged 18-35 years who had recovered from COVID-19.

The V and J genes are TRBV15 and TRBJ2-7; D might be TRBD2 (5 bases). V was shortened by 4 bases and J by 2 bases, with 12 bases between the two germline ends. The CDR3 length is 14 residues. CDR1 and CDR2 (germline): LNHNV, YYDKDF (reference sequence). The CDR3 coding sequence is TGTGCCACCAGCAACGGACTGCAAACCTACGAGCAGTACTTC. Amino acids: CATSNGLQTYEQYF.

This clone occurred a few times. The chain has TRBV11-2 and TRBJ2-7; 9 bases are shared with TRBD1. Germline-derived CDR1 and CDR2 are SGHAT and FQNNGV. With 1 base clipped from V and 6 bases from J, the junction kept 10 bases outside the gene matches. The CDR3 has 16 amino acids. Here the CDR3 reads CASSLVGQGFRGEQYF. CDR3 DNA: TGTGCCAGCAGCTTAGTAGGACAGGGGTTCCGAGGCGAGCAGTACTTC. Together with reference TRBV11-2 and TRBJ2-7, the CDR3 gives the full variable domain: EAGVAQSPRYKIIEKRQSVAFWCNPISGHATLYWYQQILGQGPKLLIQFQNNGVVDDSQLPKDRFSAERLKGVDSTLKIQPAKLEDSAVYLCASSLVGQGFRGEQYFGPGTRLTVT.

As DNA, the CDR3 is TGCGCCAGCAGCGGGCAGGGGACGCAAGAGACCCAGTACTTC. This translates into CASSGQGTQETQYF. The chain joins TRBV5-1 to TRBJ2-5; D is perhaps TRBD1 (6 bases). Germline CDR1 SGHRS, CDR2 YFSETQ. V was clipped by 4 bases and J by 2 bases, with 12 bases between them. The CDR3 consists of 14 residues.

Comments on this clone: At the DNA level, this CDR3 is encoded by other sequences in the same sample as well. The chain recombines TRBV20-1 with TRBJ1-1; D unclear. Germline V gives CDR1 DFQATT, CDR2 SNEGSKA (reference sequence). The CDR3 consists of 13 residues. Trimming took off 3 bases at V and 5 bases at J, with 13 bases between the two ends. This CDR3 is CSASLGRGTEAFF. The CDR3 DNA sequence: TGCAGTGCTAGTCTGGGGAGAGGGACTGAAGCTTTCTTT.

Comments on this clone: Germline and junction disagree at one end, which may indicate a read error. This rearrangement joins TRBV14 to TRBJ1-2, with a possible D match to TRBD1 (6 bases). Germline V lookup: CDR1 SGHDN, CDR2 FVKESK. The CDR3 has 14 residues. The chain's CDR3 is CASSQNYKGGRTAF. DNA for the CDR3: TGTGCCAGCAGCCAGAATTATAAAGGGGGTCGCACCGCCTTC.

The chain uses TRBV6-2 or TRBV6-3 and TRBJ1-6; no firm D call. Between the trimmed V and J ends, which lost 2 bases and 8 bases, there was a span of 7 bases. CDR3 length: 13 residues. The germline V gene encodes CDR1 MNHEY and CDR2 SVGEGT. This chain's CDR3 is CASSYEYYSPLHF. The CDR3 coding sequence is TGTGCCAGCAGTTACGAGTATTATTCACCCCTCCACTTT.

The chain combines TRBV15 with TRBJ2-3; 7 nucleotides agree with TRBD2. This CDR3 comprises 18 residues. In germline, CDR1 is LNHNV, CDR2 YYDKDF (reference sequence). After removal of 0 bases from V and 5 bases from J, the junction contained 14 bases not matched to a gene. The CDR3 DNA reads as TGTGCCACCAGCAGAGATTTGTGGCGCGGGGGTACCGGAGATACGCAGTATTTT. Translating gives CATSRDLWRGGTGDTQYF.

This rearrangement joins TRBV7-2 to TRBJ2-6; D unresolved. The CDR3 consists of 14 residues. Trimming pared 11 bases from V and 2 bases from J, leaving 13 bases between. Looked up from germline, CDR1 is SGHTA and CDR2 is FQGNSA. This chain's CDR3 is CALQIWAGANVLTF. The CDR3 DNA follows: TGTGCCTTACAGATATGGGCTGGGGCCAACGTCCTGACTTTC.

This clone has a single count. J is TRBJ2-1 and V is TRBV7-9; D remains ambiguous. This CDR3 comprises 12 residues. CDR1 is SEHNR, CDR2 FQNEAQ, per germline (reference sequence). V was shortened by 2 bases and J by 6 bases, with 5 bases between the two germline ends. CDR3 protein: CASSLNSNEQFF. The CDR3 bases are TGTGCCAGCAGCTTAAACAGCAATGAGCAGTTCTTC.

The gene calls are TRBV28 and TRBJ1-5; a possible D gene is TRBD1 (6 bases). Trimming shortened V by 5 bases and J by 0 bases, and 14 bases separated the two germline ends. The CDR3 consists of 16 residues. CDR1 MDHEN and CDR2 SYDVKM come from the germline V gene. The CDR3 DNA is TGTGCCAGCAGTCCCCCGACAGGCTATAGCAATCAGCCCCAGCATTTT. Translating gives CASSPPTGYSNQPQHF.

The chain combines TRBV4-1 with TRBJ2-3; no clear D. The CDR3 extends over 15 amino acids. V lost 1 base and J lost 2, with 10 bases in between. Germline CDR1 is MGHRA and CDR2 is YSYEKL. CDR3 sequence reads: CASSQVPGNTDTQYF. The CDR3 DNA is TGCGCCAGCAGCCAAGTGCCAGGCAACACAGATACGCAGTATTTT.

In its sample, this clone was seen a few times. The chain combines TRBV6-1 with TRBJ2-7; TRBD2 is a possible D gene (5 bases). Trimming stripped 3 bases from V and 3 bases from J, with 18 bases between. Germline loops: CDR1 MNHNS, CDR2 SASEGT. The CDR3 is 16 amino acids. In DNA form, the CDR3 reads TGTGCCAGCAGTGAGGCACCCGGGAAAAACTACTACGAGCAGTACTTC. Translating gives CASSEAPGKNYYEQYF.

This chain joins TRBV27 and TRBJ1-2, with TRBD1 matching 11 bases. Trimming removed 7 bases from V and 4 bases from J; junction bases left unmatched: 5. Germline V gene sequence: CDR1 MNHEY, CDR2 SMNVEV (reference sequence). The CDR3 extends over 14 amino acids. CDR3 bases: TGTGCCAGCAAATTCGGGACAGGGGGCTATGGCTACACCTTC. As protein: CASKFGTGGYGYTF.

The chain is built from TRBV5-1 and TRBJ1-6; perhaps TRBD1 as D (5 bases). Germline lookup yields CDR1 SGHRS and CDR2 YFSETQ. V was clipped by 1 base and J by 0 bases, with 14 bases between them. The CDR3 spans 18 residues. The CDR3 DNA reads as TGCGCCAGCAGCTTGCTGGGGGGGTTGAGCTCCTATAATTCACCCCTCCACTTT. Amino acid sequence: CASSLLGGLSSYNSPLHF. Supplemented by reference TRBV5-1 and TRBJ1-6, the full variable domain reads KAGVTQTPRYLIKTRGQQVTLSCSPISGHRSVSWYQQTPGQGLQFLFEYFSETQRNKGNFPGRFSGRQFSNSRSEMNVSTLELGDSALYLCASSLLGGLSSYNSPLHFGNGTRLTVT.

The gene calls are TRBV4-3 and TRBJ1-3, with D tentatively TRBD1 (5 bases). V lost 1 base, J lost 10 bases, and 20 bases lay in between. The CDR3 is 16 residues long. Germline V gene lookup returns CDR1 LGHNA and CDR2 YSLEER. Here the CDR3 reads CASSQGIRASFRTIYF. In DNA form, the CDR3 reads TGCGCCAGCAGCCAAGGGATCAGGGCCTCATTTAGGACCATATATTTT.

The V and J genes are TRBV13 and TRBJ1-1; 7 bases fit TRBD1. The CDR3 sequence is 14 residues long. The germline V gene has CDR1 PRHDT and CDR2 FYEKMQ (reference sequence). The J segment lost 5 bases and the V segment lost 4 bases, leaving 7 bases of the junction unmatched. The CDR3 nucleotides are TGTGCCAGCAGCTGGGGCAGGGGGTGGACTGAAGCTTTCTTT. This encodes CASSWGRGWTEAFF. The variable domain in full, with the rest retrieved from reference TRBV13 and TRBJ1-1, is AAGVIQSPRHLIKEKRETATLKCYPIPRHDTVYWYQQGPGQDPQFLISFYEKMQSDKGSIPDRFSAQQFSDYHSELNMSSLELGDSALYFCASSWGRGWTEAFFGQGTRLTVV.